The 5 T cell receptor beta chains below all came from one sample that was sequenced in a study of T cells after yellow fever vaccination. TCRdb re-analysed the 5' RACE reads in MiXCR, keeping a single row per CDR3 protein. Among about 320,000 distinct CDR3 sequences listed, approximately 12% were seen once. This material consisted of CD4+ T cells sorted from PBMCs, taken 15 days after the yellow fever booster vaccination. These receptors were obtained from a man younger than 35 who received the YFV17D yellow fever vaccine.

The chain is built from TRBV5-8 and TRBJ2-3; a weak D match, TRBD2 (7 bases). This CDR3 is built from 13 residues. Germline V lookup: CDR1 SGHTS, CDR2 YDEGEE. The V end lost 5 bases, the J end lost 5 bases, and 12 bases lay between the germline ends. CDR3 sequence reads: CASRGGGQDTQYF. The DNA of the CDR3 is TGTGCCAGCAGAGGGGGGGGGCAAGATACGCAGTATTTT.

This sequence joins TRBV29-1 and TRBJ1-1, with 7 bases fitting TRBD1. The CDR3 is 12 residues long. Losses at the gene ends were 6 bases for V and 2 bases for J; bases not matched to a gene: 3. Germline V gives CDR1 SQVTM, CDR2 ANQGSEA. CDR3 residues: CSVGGINTEAFF. The CDR3 nucleotides read TGCAGCGTAGGGGGCATAAACACTGAAGCTTTCTTT.

The rearrangement uses TRBV11-2 and TRBJ2-3; perhaps TRBD1 as D (6 bases). V lost 5 bases, J lost 6 bases, and 18 bases lay in between. CDR1 is SGHAT and CDR2 is FQNNGV in the germline V gene. This CDR3 comprises 15 residues. In nucleotides, the CDR3 is TGTGCCAGCAGCGCCCGACAGGTTTTCGGGGATACGCAGTATTTT. Protein: CASSARQVFGDTQYF.

The J gene is TRBJ2-3, the V gene TRBV2; the match to TRBD1 covers 10 bases. The V gene end was trimmed by 1 base and the J gene end by 3 bases; junction bases not matched to a gene: 7. This CDR3 region has 17 residues. Germline V gene lookup returns CDR1 SNHLY and CDR2 FYNNEI. This CDR3 is CASSEDRGQGWTDTQYF. In nucleotides, the CDR3 is TGTGCCAGCAGTGAAGACCGGGGACAGGGGTGGACAGATACGCAGTATTTT.

V is TRBV23-1 and J is TRBJ2-7; tentative D call: TRBD1 (6 bases). TRBV23-1 is an ORF, and what it does is uncertain. Trimming removed 6 bases from V and 6 bases from J, with 15 bases in between. The CDR3 extends over 13 amino acids. CDR3 sequence: CASRKDRRGEQYV. The CDR3 region has the DNA TGCGCCAGCAGAAAGGACAGAAGGGGCGAGCAGTACGTC.